This T cell receptor (beta chain) was documented in a study of cytotoxic CD8 clonotypes in ibrutinib-treated CLL. Study information: Overall, roughly 25 responses were partial and 2 complete; following median about 68 months, 14 patients stayed remitted and about twelve progressed.

This CDR3 region has 14 residues. Trimming stripped 6 bases from V and 3 bases from J, with 14 bases between. CDR1 and CDR2 (germline): SEHNR, FQNEAQ (reference sequence). TCRdb keeps only in-frame clones here, not all; method: immunoSEQ multiplex PCR. The sample lists tens of thousands of clones; roughly 50% were seen once. This clone was detected a few times. Source: PBMCs, taken at disease progression, from a patient treated with ibrutinib. The receptor was derived from a human donor with chronic lymphocytic leukemia. The chain uses TRBV7-9 and TRBJ1-1, with D tentatively TRBD1 (6 bases). CDR3 sequence reads: CASSSLQGYTEAFF. In DNA form, the CDR3 reads TGTGCCAGCAGTAGCCTTCAGGGGTACACTGAAGCTTTCTTT.